This record concerns one TCR beta chain sequence. The data originate from a study of blood T cell repertoires in COVID-19. Libraries were prepared by immunoSEQ multiplex PCR; TCRdb keeps only in-frame clonotypes and omits some of them. The table records 150,000 or so clones, 85% to 90% of them present only once. This receptor was obtained from a human donor in a cohort sampled during active COVID-19. Sequencing was done on a sample of peripheral blood.

CDR3 nucleotides: TGTGCCAGCAGCTTAGGCAGGCACAATGAGCAGTTCTTC. Amino acid sequence: CASSLGRHNEQFF. The chain links TRBV11-3 to TRBJ2-1; D is uncertain. Germline assignment: CDR1 SGHNT and CDR2 YENEEA. This CDR3 contains 13 residues. Trimming left V 1 base short and J 5 bases short, with 6 bases between.